What follows are 22 T cell receptor beta chains derived from one specimen sequenced in a study of control samples from healthy donors and cancer patients (dated by TCRdb to 2020 to 2021). The library was made by the immunoSEQ multiplex PCR assay. In its TCRdb copy, this immuneACCESS table keeps in-frame sequences only and misses some clones. Where compared with another copy, unresolved V genes explain less than half of these, and the others have no known cause. This sample is represented by about 120,000 clones; over 90% of them were singletons. Approximately 2.5% of the sample is held by the ten biggest clonotypes. The sequenced sample was blood. The receptor set was obtained from a man aged 25 to 45 in good health.

The CDR3 nucleotides are TGTGCCAGCTCACCATCACAGGGGGCGTTCGAGACCCAGTACTTC. Translating gives CASSPSQGAFETQYF. The chain couples TRBV18 to TRBJ2-5; 9 bases line up with TRBD1. CDR1 KGHSH and CDR2 LQKENI come from the germline V gene. This CDR3 is built from 15 residues. Losses at the gene ends were 2 bases for V and 5 bases for J; bases not matched to a gene: 6.

The genes are TRBV7-9 and TRBJ1-5; D is possibly TRBD1 (5 bases). Per the germline V gene, CDR1 is SEHNR and CDR2 is FQNEAQ (reference sequence). Trimming took 5 bases from V and 1 from J, leaving 12 bases between them. The CDR3 extends over 15 amino acids. This chain's CDR3 is CASSPPGTSNQPQHF. CDR3 DNA sequence: TGTGCCAGCAGCCCCCCGGGGACGAGCAATCAGCCCCAGCATTTT.

V usage is TRBV27 and J usage is TRBJ2-1; 14 nucleotides match TRBD2. V trimming: 5 bases; J trimming: 0 bases; junction bases outside the gene matches: 12. Germline loops: CDR1 MNHEY, CDR2 SMNVEV (reference sequence). This CDR3 is built from 20 residues. CDR3 protein: CASSRIGLAGGPSSYNEQFF. CDR3 coding DNA: TGTGCCAGCAGTCGAATCGGACTAGCGGGGGGCCCGAGCTCCTACAATGAGCAGTTCTTC.

The chain recombines TRBV7-3 with TRBJ2-2; no firm D call. Germline V gives CDR1 SGHTA, CDR2 FQGTGA. The V gene lost 0 bases and the J gene lost 1 base, with 12 bases spanning the gap. The CDR3 sequence is 17 residues long. The DNA of the CDR3 is TGTGCCAGCAGCTTAACGTTGGCGGATTTGAACACCGGGGAGCTGTTTTTT. Its protein is CASSLTLADLNTGELFF.

The chain employs TRBV24-1 and TRBJ2-3; possible D gene TRBD2, 5 bases. The V and J ends lost 5 bases and 2 bases respectively, with 13 bases between them. The length of the CDR3 is 15 residues. Germline V gene sequence: CDR1 KGHDR, CDR2 SFDVKD. The CDR3 DNA is TGTGCCACCAGTGTTAATGCGGGTGACACAGATACGCAGTATTTT. This encodes CATSVNAGDTDTQYF.

The chain couples TRBV6-5 to TRBJ2-5, with 9 positions matching TRBD2. V shed 7 bases, J shed 1 base, and the junction held 7 bases outside the gene matches. Germline values: CDR1 MNHEY, CDR2 SVGAGI. The CDR3 length is 15 residues. CDR3 protein: CASIGLAGLQETQYF. DNA for the CDR3: TGTGCCAGCATCGGGCTAGCGGGGCTCCAAGAGACCCAGTACTTC.

This sequence joins TRBV6-5 and TRBJ2-2; no clear D. CDR1 is MNHEY and CDR2 is SVGAGI in the germline V gene. CDR3 length: 14 amino acids. Trimming cost V 7 bases and J 5 bases, with 14 bases left between them. CDR3 region: CASNPLRMTGELFF. As DNA, the CDR3 is TGTGCCAGCAACCCCTTAAGGATGACCGGGGAGCTGTTTTTT.

The chain employs TRBV5-1 and TRBJ1-1, with D perhaps matching TRBD1 (5 bases). Germline loops: CDR1 SGHRS, CDR2 YFSETQ. Trimming cost V 4 bases and J 4 bases, with 14 bases left between them. The CDR3 is 14 residues long. DNA for the CDR3: TGCGCCAGCAGCCCCGGGACCGTGAGCACTGAAGCTTTCTTT. This codes for CASSPGTVSTEAFF.

Points on this clone: The same CDR3 is also encoded by other DNA sequences in this sample. The chain employs TRBV9 and TRBJ1-3, with no clear D. V dropped 0 bases and J dropped 1 base, with 2 bases sitting between them. Germline CDR1 and CDR2: SGDLS and YYNGEE. The CDR3 extends over 13 amino acids. Written as DNA, the CDR3 is TGTGCCAGCAGCGTAGGATCTGGAAACACCATATATTTT. As protein: CASSVGSGNTIYF.

The chain is built from TRBV5-6 and TRBJ1-4; D ambiguous. The CDR3 totals 15 residues. V gave up 4 bases and J gave up 5 bases, with 15 bases separating them. Germline V CDR1 and CDR2: SGHDT, YYEEEE. The CDR3 bases are TGTGCCAGCAGCCCCACTGGAAGTTTAAATGAAAAACTGTTTTTT. This codes for CASSPTGSLNEKLFF.

This chain connects TRBV7-2 to TRBJ2-7; D perhaps matches TRBD2 (6 bases). V was trimmed by 5 bases and J by 2 bases, leaving 13 bases between them. The CDR3 sequence is 14 residues long. Germline V gene sequence: CDR1 SGHTA, CDR2 FQGNSA. CDR3 nucleotide sequence: TGTGCCAGCAGCGTCGGAGGGGCAACCTACGAGCAGTACTTC. Translated, it gives CASSVGGATYEQYF.

This clone is a singleton in its sample. V usage is TRBV2 and J usage is TRBJ1-2; 8 bases are a match to TRBD1. CDR1 and CDR2 from the germline V gene are SNHLY and FYNNEI. CDR3 length: 13 residues. V gave up 6 bases and J gave up 6 bases; unmatched junction bases: 6. CDR3 nucleotides: TGTGCCAGCAGGAACAGGGGGATGGATGGCTACACCTTC. This encodes CASRNRGMDGYTF.

The chain joins TRBV19 to TRBJ1-1; D not resolved. The CDR3 runs 12 residues. The germline gives CDR1 LNHDA, CDR2 SQIVND (reference sequence). Trimming left V 3 bases short and J 4 bases short, with 6 bases between. This CDR3 reads CASSIPSTEAFF. The CDR3 DNA reads as TGTGCCAGTAGTATCCCCAGCACTGAAGCTTTCTTT.

The rearrangement joins TRBV5-1 to TRBJ2-6, with D possibly being TRBD2 (6 bases). Germline CDR1 reads SGHRS; CDR2 reads YFSETQ. The germline V and J ends were trimmed by 0 bases and 0 bases, with 16 bases remaining between them. The CDR3 has 19 amino acids. The CDR3 sequence is CASSLDVWGDLSGANVLTF. CDR3 nucleotides: TGCGCCAGCAGCTTGGATGTGTGGGGGGACCTCTCTGGGGCCAACGTCCTGACTTTC.

The chain recombines TRBV24-1 with TRBJ1-5; TRBD1 is a possible D gene (6 bases). This CDR3 contains 14 residues. CDR1 KGHDR and CDR2 SFDVKD come from the germline V gene. Deletions cut 5 bases from V and 3 bases from J, with 10 bases between. The CDR3 loop reads CATSGRDINQPQHF. As DNA, the CDR3 is TGTGCCACCAGTGGAAGGGACATCAATCAGCCCCAGCATTTT.

This clone was detected once. This chain joins TRBV6-4 and TRBJ1-4; D might be TRBD1 (5 bases). The ends were cut back, 7 bases at V and 2 bases at J, with 23 bases in the middle. The CDR3 length is 18 residues. Germline V gene data show CDR1 as MRHNA and CDR2 as SNTAGT. Here the CDR3 reads CASNWGGPIKETNEKLFF. The CDR3, as DNA: TGTGCCAGCAACTGGGGCGGCCCCATCAAAGAGACTAATGAAAAACTGTTTTTT.

This chain joins TRBV7-9 and TRBJ1-1, with a tentative D call TRBD1 (6 bases). The V gene's germline CDR1 is SEHNR and CDR2 FQNEAQ (reference sequence). The germline V and J ends were trimmed by 5 bases and 4 bases, with 14 bases remaining between them. The CDR3 is made up of 14 amino acids. DNA for the CDR3: TGTGCCAGCAGCCCCCCGGGGGCCGGCACTGAAGCTTTCTTT. Its translation: CASSPPGAGTEAFF.

The V call is TRBV19, the J call TRBJ2-7; D unclear. V gave up 7 bases and J gave up 2 bases, with 15 bases separating them. Germline loops: CDR1 LNHDA, CDR2 SQIVND (reference sequence). This CDR3 region has 14 residues. The CDR3: CASMAARGTYEQYF. Written as DNA, the CDR3 is TGTGCCAGTATGGCGGCGCGCGGTACCTACGAGCAGTACTTC.

The CDR3 spells CSAMPDATNEKLFF. The CDR3 DNA is TGCAGCGCTATGCCGGATGCAACTAATGAAAAACTGTTTTTT. The rearrangement links TRBV29-1 to TRBJ1-4, with unresolved D. From germline, CDR1 is SQVTM and CDR2 ANQGSEA. The CDR3 contains 14 residues. Trimming removed 7 bases at V and 0 bases at J, with 12 bases between.

The chain has TRBV3-1 (or the pseudogene TRBV3-2) and TRBJ2-6; the match to TRBD1 covers 7 bases. Germline-derived CDR1 and CDR2 are LGHDT and YNNKEL (reference sequence). This CDR3 is built from 17 residues. The ends lost 3 bases at V and 2 bases at J; junction bases unmatched: 7. CDR3 protein: CASSHRQGTPGANVLTF. The CDR3 coding sequence is TGTGCCAGCAGCCACAGACAGGGTACCCCTGGGGCCAACGTCCTGACTTTC.

In this sample, this clone turned up a few times. The chain carries TRBV7-9 and TRBJ2-7, with D perhaps matching TRBD1 (5 bases). There are 14 residues in the CDR3. Germline values: CDR1 SEHNR, CDR2 FQNEAQ (reference sequence). Trimming shortened V by 1 base and J by 5 bases, and 12 bases separated the two germline ends. CDR3 in amino acids: CASSLVQGFNEQYF. In DNA form, the CDR3 reads TGTGCCAGCAGCTTAGTTCAGGGTTTCAACGAGCAGTACTTC.

The chain has TRBV6-5 and TRBJ1-2; D is unresolved. The CDR3 loop spans 14 amino acids. CDR1 is MNHEY, CDR2 SVGAGI, per germline. V was pared by 6 bases and J by 1 base, with 12 bases between. The CDR3 DNA sequence: TGTGCCAGCAGCCACCTTATTGTTAACTATGGCTACACCTTC. Its protein product is CASSHLIVNYGYTF.